This T cell receptor beta chain was found in a study of blood T cells in healthy people across ages. In the study overall: Template switching caught about one barcoded beta molecule for each two T cells.

The V gene's germline CDR1 is MNHEY and CDR2 SMNVEV (reference sequence). V gave up 6 bases and J gave up 5 bases; unmatched junction bases: 4. CDR3 size: 12 residues. For every donor, a draw yielded around 10 milliliters of peripheral blood. Alongside a J-beta primer mix, a sample-barcoded 5' primer served in a second PCR lasting about 7 to 11 cycles. TCRdb itself ran the 5' RACE reads through MiXCR, one entry per CDR3 protein. Of roughly 800,000 distinct CDR3 sequences listed, approximately 53% are singletons. The sequence was collected from a man aged 80 or over in good health. The sample comprised blood. This chain uses TRBV27 with TRBJ2-7; 7 nucleotides align to TRBD1. CDR3 nucleotide sequence: TGTGCCAGCAGGACAGGGCGCCACGAGCAGTACTTC. This translates into CASRTGRHEQYF.